Each of the 7 T cell receptor beta chains below was sequenced from the same sample in a study of blood T cells in healthy people across ages. Together with a sample-barcoded 5' primer, a J-beta primer mix was included in a second PCR lasting roughly 6 to 12 cycles. TCRdb recomputed calls from the 5' RACE reads with MiXCR, one row per CDR3 protein. The profile shows about 1.7 million distinct CDR3 sequences, under 30% of them singletons. The sample was blood. Source of these receptors: a woman aged 30 to 39 in good health.

Notes on this clonotype: One base away lies a much larger clone, so this may be a sequencing read error. The chain has TRBV10-3 and TRBJ2-4, with 8 bases aligning to TRBD2. The CDR3 sequence is 15 residues long. The germline V gene encodes CDR1 ENHRY and CDR2 SYGVKD. J gave up 13 bases and V 6 bases, and 17 bases lay outside the gene matches. DNA of the CDR3: TGTGCCATCAGGAACAATAGCGGGATCAAACTCGGGCAGTACTTC. It encodes CAIRNNSGIKLGQYF.

This clonotype has a count of ten or more. CDR3 DNA: TGCGCCAGCGGGGGGTCGGGAGGAGTCCACGAGCAGTACTTC. Protein: CASGGSGGVHEQYF. The chain is built from TRBV10-2 and TRBJ2-7, with 7 bases identical to TRBD2. The CDR3 runs to 14 residues. The ends lost 8 bases at V and 5 bases at J; junction bases unmatched: 12. Germline V gene lookup returns CDR1 WSHSY and CDR2 SAAADI.

J is TRBJ2-7 and V is TRBV19, with D maybe TRBD2 (6 bases). Between the trimmed V and J ends, which lost 4 bases and 4 bases, there was a span of 14 bases. The CDR3 totals 14 residues. Per germline, CDR1 LNHDA and CDR2 SQIVND (reference sequence). CDR3 nucleotides: TGTGCCAGTAGTACACCAGGGACTTCTTACGAGCAGTACTTC. Amino acid sequence: CASSTPGTSYEQYF.

This clonotype was counted only a few times. This chain uses TRBV7-9 with TRBJ2-7; no firm D call. CDR3 length: 12 residues. Per germline, CDR1 SEHNR and CDR2 FQNEAQ (reference sequence). Trimming shortened V by 2 bases and J by 5 bases, and 7 bases separated the two germline ends. The chain's CDR3 is CASSLIVHEQYF. CDR3 nucleotide sequence: TGTGCCAGCAGCTTAATCGTCCACGAGCAGTACTTC.

The genes are TRBV25-1 and TRBJ2-3; tentatively, D is TRBD1 or TRBD2 (5 bases each). The CDR3 extends over 16 amino acids. Deletions cut 3 bases from V and 4 bases from J, with 17 bases between. From germline, CDR1 is MGHDK and CDR2 SYGVNS. DNA for the CDR3: TGTGCCAGCAGTGACGATGAACGGGGCCTCGCAGATACGCAGTATTTT. Its translation is CASSDDERGLADTQYF.

The sample holds many counts of this clonotype. The chain combines TRBV20-1 with TRBJ2-7, with a tentative D call TRBD2 (5 bases). Germline CDR1 and CDR2: DFQATT and SNEGSKA (reference sequence). Trimming cost V 0 bases and J 2 bases, with 11 bases left between them. The CDR3 has 14 residues. The DNA for the CDR3 is TGCAGTGCTAGAGATCTCAGAGGGACCTACGAGCAGTACTTC. This encodes CSARDLRGTYEQYF.

This clonotype was counted ten times or more. CDR3 loop: CSARLAGRRETQYF. CDR3 DNA sequence: TGCAGTGCTCGACTAGCGGGGCGGCGGGAGACCCAGTACTTC. V usage is TRBV20-1 and J usage is TRBJ2-5; 11 nucleotides match TRBD2. The germline CDR1 and CDR2 sequences are DFQATT and SNEGSKA (reference sequence). V was clipped by 5 bases and J by 5 bases; unmatched bases: 7. This CDR3 has 14 residues.